Below, 31 T cell receptor beta chains from the same sample are listed, as sequenced in a study of cytomegalovirus exposure and HLA in healthy donors. The primer mix had 60 Vbeta and 13 Jbeta primers. Some clones are missing from TCRdb's copy, which holds only in-frame ones; the method was immunoSEQ multiplex PCR. The repertoire holds about 160,000 clones, with 60% to 75% as singletons. The specimen sequenced was PBMCs. The origin of the receptors is a woman aged 50 to 60 in good health and CMV-seropositive.

The chain uses TRBV5-1 and TRBJ2-1, with 12 bases matching TRBD2. V dropped 0 bases and J dropped 6; count of bases not matched to a gene: 1. CDR1 is SGHRS and CDR2 is YFSETQ in the germline V gene. This CDR3 has 15 residues. CDR3 sequence reads: CASSLGLAGVNEQFF. In DNA, the CDR3 is TGCGCCAGCAGCTTGGGACTAGCGGGGGTCAATGAGCAGTTCTTC.

This chain joins TRBV5-1 and TRBJ2-3; a weak D match, TRBD2 (5 bases). The CDR3 totals 15 residues. Germline V gives CDR1 SGHRS, CDR2 YFSETQ. With 0 bases removed from V and 5 bases from J, the gap between germline ends came to 13 bases. The CDR3 nucleotides are TGCGCCAGCAGCTTGGGGGAGCTAGAGGGAGATACGCAGTATTTT. Protein product: CASSLGELEGDTQYF.

The rearrangement uses TRBV5-1 and TRBJ1-1; D is unresolved. V was clipped by 4 bases and J by 1 base, with 11 bases between them. The CDR3 spans 14 residues. The germline gives CDR1 SGHRS, CDR2 YFSETQ. This chain's CDR3 is CASSPLRPNTEAFF. CDR3 sequence (DNA): TGCGCCAGCAGCCCCCTGCGTCCGAACACTGAAGCTTTCTTT. Using reference TRBV5-1 and TRBJ1-1 for the parts outside the CDR3, the full variable domain is KAGVTQTPRYLIKTRGQQVTLSCSPISGHRSVSWYQQTPGQGLQFLFEYFSETQRNKGNFPGRFSGRQFSNSRSEMNVSTLELGDSALYLCASSPLRPNTEAFFGQGTRLTVV.

The gene calls are TRBV7-8 and TRBJ2-1; 8 nucleotides line up with TRBD2. Germline assignment: CDR1 SGHVS and CDR2 FQNEAQ. Losses at the gene ends were 0 bases for V and 0 bases for J; bases not matched to a gene: 7. The CDR3 spans 18 residues. CDR3 coding DNA: TGTGCCAGCAGCTTAGCGCACGGGGGGGCCAGCTCCTACAATGAGCAGTTCTTC. Translation: CASSLAHGGASSYNEQFF. The full variable domain, in which reference TRBV7-8 and TRBJ2-1 provide the parts outside the CDR3, is GAGVSQSPRYKVAKRGQDVALRCDPISGHVSLFWYQQALGQGPEFLTYFQNEAQLDKSGLPSDRFFAERPEGSVSTLKIQRTQQEDSAVYLCASSLAHGGASSYNEQFFGPGTRLTVL.

The chain joins TRBV5-1 to TRBJ2-2, with 8 bases fitting TRBD1. The CDR3 runs 16 residues. Germline CDR1 SGHRS, CDR2 YFSETQ. Germline trimming cut 3 bases from V and 1 base from J; bases unmatched to any gene: 5. The CDR3 sequence is CASSSLGQGNTGELFF. DNA for the CDR3: TGCGCCAGCAGCTCCCTCGGACAGGGGAACACCGGGGAGCTGTTTTTT. The complete variable domain, with remaining parts taken from reference TRBV5-1 and TRBJ2-2, reads KAGVTQTPRYLIKTRGQQVTLSCSPISGHRSVSWYQQTPGQGLQFLFEYFSETQRNKGNFPGRFSGRQFSNSRSEMNVSTLELGDSALYLCASSSLGQGNTGELFFGEGSRLTVL.

The chain combines TRBV6-5 with TRBJ1-6; a weak D match, TRBD1 (5 bases). The V end was cut by 0 bases, the J end by 11 bases, with 8 bases between. Germline V gene lookup returns CDR1 MNHEY and CDR2 SVGAGI. The CDR3 contains 13 residues. The CDR3 DNA reads as TGTGCCAGCAGTTACTCGGGGCAGACACCCCTCCACTTT. Protein product: CASSYSGQTPLHF.

The rearrangement uses TRBV25-1 and TRBJ1-4; D might be TRBD1 (6 bases). The V end lost 6 bases, the J end lost 4 bases, and 6 bases lay between the germline ends. CDR3 size: 12 residues. In germline, CDR1 is MGHDK, CDR2 SYGVNS. Here the CDR3 reads CASRDSNEKLFF. The DNA of the CDR3 is TGTGCCAGCAGGGACAGTAATGAAAAACTGTTTTTT.

The rearrangement joins TRBV20-1 to TRBJ1-2; D gene uncertain. Germline CDR1 DFQATT, CDR2 SNEGSKA (reference sequence). The CDR3 has 11 amino acids. With 3 bases removed from V and 8 bases from J, the gap between germline ends came to 10 bases. The CDR3 DNA follows: TGCAGTGCTAGCCACGGTTGGGGCTACACCTTC. Its protein is CSASHGWGYTF.

The table lists this clone with a few counts. The gene calls are TRBV2 and TRBJ2-5, with 7 positions matching TRBD1. The CDR3 contains 11 residues. Germline V lookup: CDR1 SNHLY, CDR2 FYNNEI. With V trimmed by 8 bases and J by 3 bases, 0 bases remained unmatched. Here the CDR3 reads CASQGEETQYF. The CDR3 DNA is TGTGCCAGCCAGGGGGAAGAGACCCAGTACTTC.

V gene TRBV10-3 combines with J gene TRBJ1-5; D possibly corresponds to TRBD1 (6 bases). Trimming removed 4 bases at V and 1 base at J, with 11 bases between. The V gene's germline CDR1 is ENHRY and CDR2 SYGVKD. The CDR3 has 15 residues. The CDR3 reads CAISGQVGSNQPQHF. The DNA for the CDR3 is TGTGCCATCAGTGGACAGGTGGGGAGCAATCAGCCCCAGCATTTT.

This chain connects TRBV6-6 to TRBJ1-5; TRBD1 is a possible D gene (6 bases). CDR1 is MNHNY, CDR2 SVGAGI, per germline (reference sequence). Trimming cost V 0 bases and J 3 bases, with 9 bases left between them. The CDR3 length is 15 residues. Written as DNA, the CDR3 is TGTGCCAGCAGTTACTCTTCAGGGGACAATCAGCCCCAGCATTTT. Protein sequence: CASSYSSGDNQPQHF.

This chain joins TRBV13 and TRBJ1-3; D unresolved. Trimming pared 5 bases from V and 1 base from J, leaving 9 bases between. CDR1 is PRHDT and CDR2 is FYEKMQ in the germline V gene (reference sequence). This CDR3 is 14 amino acids long. Here the CDR3 reads CASSRGGSGNTIYF. CDR3 DNA: TGTGCCAGCAGCCGAGGAGGATCTGGAAACACCATATATTTT.

The gene calls are TRBV30 and TRBJ1-2, with TRBD1 matching 9 bases. The CDR3 spans 13 residues. Germline CDR1 is GTSNPN and CDR2 is SVGIG (reference sequence). Trimming at V came to 4 bases and at J to 3 bases, leaving 3 bases not matched to a gene. The CDR3, as DNA: TGTGCCTGGAAGGGGGACAGGGACTATGGCTACACCTTC. It encodes CAWKGDRDYGYTF. The full variable domain, with the rest looked up from reference TRBV30 and TRBJ1-2, is SQTIHQWPATLVQPVGSPLSLECTVEGTSNPNLYWYRQAAGRGLQLLFYSVGIGQISSEVPQNLSASRPQDRQFILSSKKLLLSDSGFYLCAWKGDRDYGYTFGSGTRLTVV.

The rearrangement uses TRBV29-1 and TRBJ2-3; D uncertain. This CDR3 has 13 residues. V was clipped by 3 bases and J by 0 bases, with 7 bases between them. Germline V gene data show CDR1 as SQVTM and CDR2 as ANQGSEA. CDR3 sequence reads: CSVDPLSTDTQYF. Here the CDR3 DNA reads TGCAGCGTTGACCCACTGAGCACAGATACGCAGTATTTT.

V and J are TRBV5-8 and TRBJ2-1; TRBD1 aligns across 9 bases. Looked up from germline, CDR1 is SGHTS and CDR2 is YDEGEE. V lost 2 bases to trimming and J lost 6 bases; unmatched junction nucleotides: 0. The CDR3 covers 13 residues. CDR3 region: CASSLQGANEQFF. Here the CDR3 DNA reads TGTGCCAGCAGCTTACAGGGGGCCAATGAGCAGTTCTTC.

This sequence joins TRBV6-6 and TRBJ2-7; the match to TRBD2 covers 8 bases. V was pared by 5 bases and J by 6 bases, with 3 bases of the junction left unmatched. CDR3 size: 12 residues. Germline V gene data show CDR1 as MNHNY and CDR2 as SVGAGI (reference sequence). The CDR3 DNA reads as TGTGCCAGCAGTCGGCTAGCGGGCGAGCAGTACTTC. It yields the protein CASSRLAGEQYF.

The genes are TRBV18 and TRBJ1-5; 9 bases map to TRBD1. The CDR3 extends over 17 amino acids. Germline V gene data show CDR1 as KGHSH and CDR2 as LQKENI. Trimming cost V 4 bases and J 4 bases; bases outside gene matches: 11. The CDR3 sequence is CASSRNQDRGLNQPQHF. The CDR3 DNA is TGTGCCAGCTCACGGAATCAGGACAGGGGACTTAATCAGCCCCAGCATTTT.

A single count supports this clone. This sequence joins TRBV5-4 and TRBJ1-2; 8 nucleotides match TRBD1. CDR1 and CDR2 (germline): SGHNT, YYREEE (reference sequence). This CDR3 is 13 amino acids long. Trimming at V came to 3 bases and at J to 6 bases, leaving 4 bases not matched to a gene. The CDR3 loop is CASSWGQADGYTF. The CDR3, as DNA: TGTGCCAGCAGCTGGGGACAGGCGGATGGCTACACCTTC. Variable domain in full (rest from reference TRBV5-4 and TRBJ1-2): ETGVTQSPTHLIKTRGQQVTLRCSSQSGHNTVSWYQQALGQGPQFIFQYYREEENGRGNFPPRFSGLQFPNYSSELNVNALELDDSALYLCASSWGQADGYTFGSGTRLTVV.

The genes are TRBV5-1 and TRBJ2-1; 9 positions agree with TRBD2. The germline gives CDR1 SGHRS, CDR2 YFSETQ. The CDR3 has 16 residues. V gave up 1 base and J gave up 5 bases; unmatched junction bases: 7. CDR3 in amino acids: CASSLKAGGLHNEQFF. Here the CDR3 DNA reads TGCGCCAGCAGCTTGAAGGCGGGGGGGCTTCACAATGAGCAGTTCTTC.

The gene calls are TRBV6-5 and TRBJ2-5, with D uncertain. Germline V CDR1 and CDR2: MNHEY, SVGAGI. V lost 5 bases and J 1 base, leaving 8 bases between the germline ends. The CDR3 sequence is 13 residues long. The CDR3 region has the DNA TGTGCCAGCAGTCCCCCGGGCCAAGAGACCCAGTACTTC. Translation gives CASSPPGQETQYF.

The rearrangement joins TRBV9 to TRBJ2-3; 10 bases align to TRBD2. CDR1 is SGDLS and CDR2 is YYNGEE in the germline V gene. There are 19 residues in the CDR3. After removal of 3 bases from V and 0 bases from J, the junction contained 13 bases not matched to a gene. CDR3 residues: CASSATSGADDTSTDTQYF. DNA of the CDR3: TGTGCCAGCAGCGCAACTAGCGGGGCCGATGATACTAGCACAGATACGCAGTATTTT.

This chain uses TRBV10-1 with TRBJ2-5; 10 positions agree with TRBD2. In germline, CDR1 is WNHNN, CDR2 SYGVQD (reference sequence). V shed 3 bases and J 5 bases; nucleotides not matched to a gene: 15. CDR3 size: 18 residues. CDR3 in amino acids: CASSDPGSERGGRETQYF. In DNA, the CDR3 is TGCGCCAGCAGTGACCCGGGGAGTGAGCGGGGGGGCCGGGAGACCCAGTACTTC.

The chain uses TRBV5-4 and TRBJ2-1; D not resolved. The V gene's germline CDR1 is SGHNT and CDR2 YYREEE (reference sequence). Trimming removed 1 base at V and 0 bases at J, with 2 bases between. The CDR3 length is 13 residues. As DNA, the CDR3 is TGTGCCAGCAGCTTGTACTCCTACAATGAGCAGTTCTTC. Its translation is CASSLYSYNEQFF.

This chain joins TRBV6-5 and TRBJ1-1, with 7 bases matching TRBD1. V shed 5 bases, J shed 5 bases, and the junction held 5 bases outside the gene matches. CDR3 length: 13 residues. CDR1 is MNHEY, CDR2 SVGAGI, per germline. The CDR3 loop is CASSNRGKTEAFF. The CDR3 nucleotides read TGTGCCAGCAGTAACAGGGGAAAGACTGAAGCTTTCTTT.

The chain links TRBV4-2 to TRBJ2-2; TRBD1 agrees at 8 bases. The CDR3 is 16 residues long. V gave up 5 bases and J gave up 4 bases; unmatched junction bases: 9. In germline, CDR1 is LGHNA, CDR2 YNFKEQ. CDR3 sequence (DNA): TGTGCCAGCAGCACCAGGACAGGGAAAAGCACCGGGGAGCTGTTTTTT. Translated, it gives CASSTRTGKSTGELFF.

The chain employs TRBV5-1 and TRBJ1-1; 9 bases fit TRBD1. Looked up from germline, CDR1 is SGHRS and CDR2 is YFSETQ. J lost 1 base, V lost 7 bases, and 5 bases had no gene match. CDR3 length: 14 amino acids. The CDR3 bases are TGCGCCAGCGGGGACAGGGCTTCGAACACTGAAGCTTTCTTT. Translating it yields CASGDRASNTEAFF.

V gene TRBV30 combines with J gene TRBJ2-5, with D possibly matching TRBD2 (7 bases). CDR1 and CDR2 from the germline V gene are GTSNPN and SVGIG (reference sequence). V was shortened by 1 base and J by 5 bases, with 14 bases between the two germline ends. This CDR3 comprises 14 residues. The CDR3 loop is CAWSASGTRETQYF. In DNA form, the CDR3 reads TGTGCCTGGAGTGCCAGCGGGACACGGGAGACCCAGTACTTC.

The chain links TRBV19 to TRBJ2-3, with TRBD1 matching 10 bases. Germline assignment: CDR1 LNHDA and CDR2 SQIVND (reference sequence). The CDR3 is 16 amino acids. V was pared by 6 bases and J by 3 bases, with 9 bases of the junction left unmatched. In DNA, the CDR3 is TGTGCCAGTAGAGCCGGGACAGGGGTTAGGACAGATACGCAGTATTTT. Protein sequence: CASRAGTGVRTDTQYF.

The sample holds a few counts of this clone. The chain employs TRBV5-1 and TRBJ2-2, with a possible D match to TRBD1 (5 bases). The length of the CDR3 is 16 residues. V was pared by 2 bases and J by 1 base, with 12 bases between. From germline, CDR1 is SGHRS and CDR2 YFSETQ. Here the CDR3 DNA reads TGCGCCAGCAGCTTTAGGGCAGGGCGGAACACCGGGGAGCTGTTTTTT. Residues: CASSFRAGRNTGELFF.

This clone occurred a few times. The V gene is TRBV4-1, the J gene TRBJ1-1; D not resolved. V shed 4 bases and J shed 4 bases, with 10 bases lying between them. The CDR3 loop spans 13 amino acids. Germline V gene sequence: CDR1 MGHRA, CDR2 YSYEKL. CDR3 sequence reads: CASSLRLGTEAFF. In DNA form, the CDR3 reads TGCGCCAGCAGCCTTAGACTTGGCACTGAAGCTTTCTTT.

J is TRBJ1-6 and V is TRBV5-1; tentatively, D is TRBD1 (6 bases). The germline V and J ends were trimmed by 6 bases and 10 bases, with 17 bases remaining between them. Germline V gene data show CDR1 as SGHRS and CDR2 as YFSETQ. The CDR3 consists of 14 residues. CDR3 residues: CASNEGDIRSPLHF. CDR3 bases: TGCGCCAGCAACGAGGGGGACATTAGATCACCCCTCCACTTT.